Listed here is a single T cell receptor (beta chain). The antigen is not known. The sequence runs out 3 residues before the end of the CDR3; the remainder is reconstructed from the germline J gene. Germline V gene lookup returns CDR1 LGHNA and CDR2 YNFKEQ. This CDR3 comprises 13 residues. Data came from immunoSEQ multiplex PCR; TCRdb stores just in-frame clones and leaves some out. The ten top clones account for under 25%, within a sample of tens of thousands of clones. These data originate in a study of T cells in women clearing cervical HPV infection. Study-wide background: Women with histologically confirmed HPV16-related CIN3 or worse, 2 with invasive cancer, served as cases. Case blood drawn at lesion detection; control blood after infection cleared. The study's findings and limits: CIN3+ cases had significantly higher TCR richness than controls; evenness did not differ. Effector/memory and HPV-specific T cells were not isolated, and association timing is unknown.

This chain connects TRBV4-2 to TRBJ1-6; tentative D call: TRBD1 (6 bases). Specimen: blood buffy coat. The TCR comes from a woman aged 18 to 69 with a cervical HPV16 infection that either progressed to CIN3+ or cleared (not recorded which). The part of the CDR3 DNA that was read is TGTGCCAGCAGCCCCGACAGGACCCAGCCC. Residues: CASSPDRTQP. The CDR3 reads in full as CASSPDRTQPLHF.